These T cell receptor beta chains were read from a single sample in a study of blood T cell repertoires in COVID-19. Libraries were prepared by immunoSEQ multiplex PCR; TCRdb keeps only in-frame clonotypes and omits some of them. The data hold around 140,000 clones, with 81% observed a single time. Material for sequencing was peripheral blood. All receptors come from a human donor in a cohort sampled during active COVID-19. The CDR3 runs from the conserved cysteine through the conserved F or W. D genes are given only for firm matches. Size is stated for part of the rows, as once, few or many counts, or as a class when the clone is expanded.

CDR3nt: TGTGCCAGCACTTGGACTAGCGGCTCCTACGAGCAGTACTTC
CDR3aa: CASTWTSGSYEQYF
v_gene: TRBV6-5
abundance: NA
j_gene: TRBJ2-7
d_gene: TRBD2

CDR3nt: TGTGCCAGCAGCCGGGGGGAGGGGGCTGGGGCCAACGTCCTGACTTTC
CDR3aa: CASSRGEGAGANVLTF
v_gene: TRBV28
abundance: NA
j_gene: TRBJ2-6
d_gene: NA

CDR3nt: TGTGCCATCAGAGGAGCCTCGGCACCCCTCCACTTT
CDR3aa: CAIRGASAPLHF
v_gene: TRBV10-3
abundance: NA
j_gene: TRBJ1-6
d_gene: NA

CDR3nt: TGTGCCAGCAGCCCCCCTCTAGCGGGAGGCCCCTACGAGCAGTACTTC
CDR3aa: CASSPPLAGGPYEQYF
v_gene: TRBV7-9
abundance: NA
j_gene: TRBJ2-7
d_gene: TRBD2

CDR3nt: TGTGCCAGCAGCAGCCTGACACTGTATTCCTACGAGCAGTACTTC
CDR3aa: CASSSLTLYSYEQYF
v_gene: TRBV6-2/TRBV6-3
abundance: NA
j_gene: TRBJ2-7
d_gene: NA

CDR3nt: TGTGCCAGCATGAGGGGAGACAGGGTTCTGGGGACCCAGTACTTC
CDR3aa: CASMRGDRVLGTQYF
v_gene: TRBV28
abundance: NA
j_gene: TRBJ2-5
d_gene: TRBD1

CDR3nt: TGTGCCAGCAGTTACCGAGGACAGGGAGCCTACGAGCAGTACTTC
CDR3aa: CASSYRGQGAYEQYF
v_gene: TRBV6-5
abundance: NA
j_gene: TRBJ2-7
d_gene: TRBD1

CDR3nt: TGCGCCAGCAGCCAAGATTGGACAGGGGGCTATGGCTACACCTTC
CDR3aa: CASSQDWTGGYGYTF
v_gene: TRBV4-3
abundance: NA
j_gene: TRBJ1-2
d_gene: TRBD1

CDR3nt: TGTGCCAGTTCCGGGACAGGGCAGGGCGAGCAGTACTTC
CDR3aa: CASSGTGQGEQYF
v_gene: TRBV19
abundance: NA
j_gene: TRBJ2-7
d_gene: TRBD1

CDR3nt: TGTGCCAGCTCAACCAGGGAAAAACTGTTTTTT
CDR3aa: CASSTREKLFF
v_gene: TRBV18
abundance: NA
j_gene: TRBJ1-4
d_gene: NA

CDR3nt: TGCGCCAGCAGGGGGACTAGCGATTACAATGAGCAGTTCTTC
CDR3aa: CASRGTSDYNEQFF
v_gene: TRBV4-1
abundance: few
j_gene: TRBJ2-1
d_gene: TRBD2

CDR3nt: TGTGCCAGCAGCAGGACTAGCGGGAGTAACAATGAGCAGTTCTTC
CDR3aa: CASSRTSGSNNEQFF
v_gene: TRBV11-3
abundance: NA
j_gene: TRBJ2-1
d_gene: TRBD2

CDR3nt: TGTGCCAGCAGCCCGGTTGGCGGTCAGCCCCAGCATTTT
CDR3aa: CASSPVGGQPQHF
v_gene: TRBV11-2
abundance: NA
j_gene: TRBJ1-5
d_gene: NA

CDR3nt: TGTGCCAGCAGGGCAGGCGAACCGAACACCGGGGAGCTGTTTTTT
CDR3aa: CASRAGEPNTGELFF
v_gene: TRBV27
abundance: NA
j_gene: TRBJ2-2
d_gene: NA

CDR3nt: TGTGCCAGCAGCCCTACCGGACAGCCTATATATGGCTACACCTTC
CDR3aa: CASSPTGQPIYGYTF
v_gene: TRBV7-2
abundance: many
j_gene: TRBJ1-2
d_gene: NA

CDR3nt: TGCAGCGTTGGGGGCCGGACTATCAACACCGGGGAGCTGTTTTTT
CDR3aa: CSVGGRTINTGELFF
v_gene: TRBV29-1
abundance: NA
j_gene: TRBJ2-2
d_gene: NA

CDR3nt: TGTGCCAGCAGCCTAGTCCAGGGGGCGCGGGAGCAGTACTTC
CDR3aa: CASSLVQGAREQYF
v_gene: TRBV7-9
abundance: NA
j_gene: TRBJ2-7
d_gene: TRBD1

CDR3nt: TGTGCCAGCAGTGAAAACCCAGAGGCTTATGGCTACACCTTC
CDR3aa: CASSENPEAYGYTF
v_gene: TRBV25-1
abundance: NA
j_gene: TRBJ1-2
d_gene: NA

CDR3nt: TGTGCCATCAGTGGTCAGGGAGCTAGTAGAACGGGAGGGCCGGAGACCCAGTACTTC
CDR3aa: CAISGQGASRTGGPETQYF
v_gene: TRBV10-3
abundance: NA
j_gene: TRBJ2-5
d_gene: TRBD2

CDR3nt: TGCGCCAGCAGCTTGCTGGGCAGGCGGGGGAACACTGAAGCTTTCTTT
CDR3aa: CASSLLGRRGNTEAFF
v_gene: TRBV5-1
abundance: once
j_gene: TRBJ1-1
d_gene: NA

CDR3nt: TGTGCCAGCAGCTTGACAGGGGGCCCCGATGAAAAACTGTTTTTT
CDR3aa: CASSLTGGPDEKLFF
v_gene: TRBV5-5
abundance: NA
j_gene: TRBJ1-4
d_gene: TRBD1

CDR3nt: TGTGCCAGTACCCCCGGACCCCGGACTAGCGGGATCTGGCTACTCAATGAGCAGTTCTTC
CDR3aa: CASTPGPRTSGIWLLNEQFF
v_gene: TRBV19
abundance: NA
j_gene: TRBJ2-1
d_gene: TRBD2

CDR3nt: TGCGCCAGCAGTCTAGTATCACAGAGTTTCTCTGGAAACACCATATATTTT
CDR3aa: CASSLVSQSFSGNTIYF
v_gene: TRBV23-1
abundance: NA
j_gene: TRBJ1-3
d_gene: NA

CDR3nt: TGTGCCAGCAGCTTAGGGACCGGGACAGGGATCCACGAGCAGTACTTC
CDR3aa: CASSLGTGTGIHEQYF
v_gene: TRBV11-3
abundance: NA
j_gene: TRBJ2-7
d_gene: TRBD1

CDR3nt: TGCAGCGCCTTAACAGGGGCAAGTAACTATGGCTACACCTTC
CDR3aa: CSALTGASNYGYTF
v_gene: TRBV29-1
abundance: NA
j_gene: TRBJ1-2
d_gene: TRBD1

CDR3nt: TGTGCCACCAGTGACCCCCCAAATCAGCCCCAGCATTTT
CDR3aa: CATSDPPNQPQHF
v_gene: TRBV24-1
abundance: NA
j_gene: TRBJ1-5
d_gene: NA

CDR3nt: TGTGCCAGCGGAAGGACAACCTCTAACTATGGCTACACCTTC
CDR3aa: CASGRTTSNYGYTF
v_gene: TRBV27
abundance: NA
j_gene: TRBJ1-2
d_gene: NA

CDR3nt: TGTGCCAGCAGTATCCTCGCGGGCAGGGGTGTCACTGGGGCCAACGTCCTGACTTTC
CDR3aa: CASSILAGRGVTGANVLTF
v_gene: TRBV28
abundance: NA
j_gene: TRBJ2-6
d_gene: NA

CDR3nt: TGTGCCAGCTCGACGGGACTAGCGAGGGCCTACGAGCAGTACTTC
CDR3aa: CASSTGLARAYEQYF
v_gene: TRBV18
abundance: few
j_gene: TRBJ2-7
d_gene: TRBD2

CDR3nt: TGTGCCAGCAGCATTCTCAACAGGGGGCAGGACAATGAGCAGTTCTTC
CDR3aa: CASSILNRGQDNEQFF
v_gene: TRBV7-8
abundance: NA
j_gene: TRBJ2-1
d_gene: TRBD1

CDR3nt: TGCGCCAGCAGCCCTCAGGAGGGTAGCGGGAGAGAGTACGAGCAGTACTTC
CDR3aa: CASSPQEGSGREYEQYF
v_gene: TRBV4-3
abundance: NA
j_gene: TRBJ2-7
d_gene: TRBD2

CDR3nt: TGTGCCAGCAGTGGTCCAGGGGGGCTTTACAATGAGCAGTTCTTC
CDR3aa: CASSGPGGLYNEQFF
v_gene: TRBV9
abundance: NA
j_gene: TRBJ2-1
d_gene: NA

CDR3nt: TGTGCCACCAGCAGGGACAGGGGGGGCTACGAGCAGTACTTC
CDR3aa: CATSRDRGGYEQYF
v_gene: TRBV15
abundance: NA
j_gene: TRBJ2-7
d_gene: TRBD1

CDR3nt: TGTGCCAGCTCACCCCAGGGGGCAAACACTGAAGCTTTCTTT
CDR3aa: CASSPQGANTEAFF
v_gene: TRBV18
abundance: NA
j_gene: TRBJ1-1
d_gene: TRBD1

CDR3nt: TGTGCCAGTAGCCCCACAGTTTACACTGAAGCTTTCTTT
CDR3aa: CASSPTVYTEAFF
v_gene: TRBV19
abundance: NA
j_gene: TRBJ1-1
d_gene: NA

CDR3nt: TGTGCCAGCAGCAACCGGGACAGGGACTACGAGCAGTACTTC
CDR3aa: CASSNRDRDYEQYF
v_gene: TRBV5-4
abundance: NA
j_gene: TRBJ2-7
d_gene: TRBD1

CDR3nt: TGTGCCAGCAGTCCAGGGGGGACTAGCACAGATACGCAGTATTTT
CDR3aa: CASSPGGTSTDTQYF
v_gene: TRBV25-1
abundance: NA
j_gene: TRBJ2-3
d_gene: NA

CDR3nt: TGTGCCAGCAGTCCTCAACAGGTATTAGCCAAAAACATTCAGTACTTC
CDR3aa: CASSPQQVLAKNIQYF
v_gene: TRBV28
abundance: NA
j_gene: TRBJ2-4
d_gene: NA

CDR3nt: TGTGCCAGCAGCCTCGGTGGCGGGAGGGCCCAGGGCGAGCAGTACTTC
CDR3aa: CASSLGGGRAQGEQYF
v_gene: TRBV9
abundance: few
j_gene: TRBJ2-7
d_gene: TRBD2

CDR3nt: TGCAGCGTTGGGAGGACAGGGGGCTCCTACGAGCAGTACTTC
CDR3aa: CSVGRTGGSYEQYF
v_gene: TRBV29-1
abundance: NA
j_gene: TRBJ2-7
d_gene: TRBD1

CDR3nt: TGCAGCGTTGTTGATCAGGGCGGGAGCTCCTACAATGAGCAGTTCTTC
CDR3aa: CSVVDQGGSSYNEQFF
v_gene: TRBV29-1
abundance: NA
j_gene: TRBJ2-1
d_gene: TRBD2

CDR3nt: TGTGCCAGCAGTTCCTCCAGTCCCGGGACAGCCTTTAATGAAAAACTGTTTTTT
CDR3aa: CASSSSSPGTAFNEKLFF
v_gene: TRBV27
abundance: NA
j_gene: TRBJ1-4
d_gene: TRBD1

CDR3nt: TGCGCCAGCAGCAAGGCAGGGGGTGTTGGGTACGAGCAGTACTTC
CDR3aa: CASSKAGGVGYEQYF
v_gene: TRBV5-1
abundance: NA
j_gene: TRBJ2-7
d_gene: TRBD1

CDR3nt: TGTGCCAGCAGCTCAATAAGGGGGACCCCTCACACCGGGGAGCTGTTTTTT
CDR3aa: CASSSIRGTPHTGELFF
v_gene: TRBV6-2/TRBV6-3
abundance: once
j_gene: TRBJ2-2
d_gene: NA

CDR3nt: TGTGCCAGCAGCTTAGATCTGGGCCAATCACTGTTCTTC
CDR3aa: CASSLDLGQSLFF
v_gene: TRBV11-2
abundance: once
j_gene: TRBJ2-1
d_gene: NA

CDR3nt: TGTGCCAGCAGCTTCAGGGTTAACATTCAGTACTTC
CDR3aa: CASSFRVNIQYF
v_gene: TRBV5-8
abundance: NA
j_gene: TRBJ2-4
d_gene: NA

CDR3nt: TGTGCCAGCAGCCCAAGGACTAGCGGGCCGTCCTACGAGCAGTACTTC
CDR3aa: CASSPRTSGPSYEQYF
v_gene: TRBV7-8
abundance: NA
j_gene: TRBJ2-7
d_gene: TRBD2

CDR3nt: TGCGCCAGCAGCCAGGGGACAAATCAGCCCCAGCATTTT
CDR3aa: CASSQGTNQPQHF
v_gene: TRBV4-3
abundance: NA
j_gene: TRBJ1-5
d_gene: NA

CDR3nt: TGCAGTGCTAGTCAAGGCGGGGGCGATCAGCCCCAGCATTTT
CDR3aa: CSASQGGGDQPQHF
v_gene: TRBV20-1
abundance: NA
j_gene: TRBJ1-5
d_gene: NA

CDR3nt: TGCGCCAGCAGCCAAGATCCGAGGCAGGGGGTAGGGGATGGCTACACCTTC
CDR3aa: CASSQDPRQGVGDGYTF
v_gene: TRBV4-3
abundance: NA
j_gene: TRBJ1-2
d_gene: TRBD1

CDR3nt: TGTGCCAGCAGTCGACAGGGACACTACGAGCAGTACTTC
CDR3aa: CASSRQGHYEQYF
v_gene: TRBV12-3/TRBV12-4
abundance: NA
j_gene: TRBJ2-7
d_gene: TRBD1

CDR3nt: TGTGCCAGCTCACCGCCGGGACTCGGCACTGAAGCTTTCTTT
CDR3aa: CASSPPGLGTEAFF
v_gene: TRBV18
abundance: few
j_gene: TRBJ1-1
d_gene: NA

CDR3nt: TGCGCCAGCAGGCCTCAGGGAACCGGGGAGCTGTTTTTT
CDR3aa: CASRPQGTGELFF
v_gene: TRBV5-1
abundance: NA
j_gene: TRBJ2-2
d_gene: NA

CDR3nt: TGTGCCAGCAGTTTTCTGGGAGTTAATGAAAAACTGTTTTTT
CDR3aa: CASSFLGVNEKLFF
v_gene: TRBV27
abundance: NA
j_gene: TRBJ1-4
d_gene: NA

CDR3nt: TGTGCCAGCAGCAAAGGGATAAAAGGACAGGAGAACACTGAAGCTTTCTTT
CDR3aa: CASSKGIKGQENTEAFF
v_gene: TRBV21-1
abundance: NA
j_gene: TRBJ1-1
d_gene: NA

CDR3nt: TGTGCCAGCACACTCGCCGGGACTAGCGACTACGAGCAGTACTTC
CDR3aa: CASTLAGTSDYEQYF
v_gene: TRBV7-9
abundance: NA
j_gene: TRBJ2-7
d_gene: TRBD2

CDR3nt: TGTGCCAGCAGCTTAGCGTCAAATCAGCCCCAGCATTTT
CDR3aa: CASSLASNQPQHF
v_gene: TRBV7-2
abundance: NA
j_gene: TRBJ1-5
d_gene: NA

CDR3nt: TGTGCCAGCAGCGACCGACGACAGGGCCTCTTTGGCACAGATACGCAGTATTTT
CDR3aa: CASSDRRQGLFGTDTQYF
v_gene: TRBV9
abundance: NA
j_gene: TRBJ2-3
d_gene: TRBD1

CDR3nt: TGTGCCAGCAGTTTAGACGGGAGTGTTTCCAATGAGCAGTTCTTC
CDR3aa: CASSLDGSVSNEQFF
v_gene: TRBV27
abundance: NA
j_gene: TRBJ2-1
d_gene: NA